Listed below are T cell receptor beta chains from one sample, sequenced in a study of molecular identifiers for immune sequencing clone quantification. From the PCR reads, TCRdb called clonotypes with MiXCR, one entry per CDR3 protein. Of about 320,000 distinct CDR3 sequences listed, roughly 24% are singletons. Sample: naive CD8+ T cells from blood, with Jurkat cell RNA spiked in. These receptors were collected from a human donor in good health. Some libraries in this study had Jurkat cell RNA spiked in. CDR3s include the opening cysteine and the closing phenylalanine or tryptophan. A D gene is named only where the DNA matches it firmly. Some rows have no size entry. The others give once, few or many, or a class for an expanded clone.

D,V,size,J,DNA,CDR3
-,TRBV12-3/TRBV12-4,many,TRBJ2-3,TGTGCCAGCAGTCCTCGGGGGTCTGCCACAGATACGCAGTATTTT,CASSPRGSATDTQYF
-,TRBV6-2/TRBV6-3,-,TRBJ2-3,TGTGCCAGCCGCCCCGAAATGGGACCAGATACGCAGTATTTT,CASRPEMGPDTQYF
-,TRBV6-6,-,TRBJ1-6,TGTGCCAGCAGTCCCAATTTACAGTCCTATAGTTCACCCCTCCACTTT,CASSPNLQSYSSPLHF
-,TRBV7-2,-,TRBJ2-1,TGTGCCAGCGGCTTAGTGGGGCAGAATTACAATGAGCAGTTCTTC,CASGLVGQNYNEQFF
-,TRBV5-5,many,TRBJ1-1,TGTGCCAGCAGCTGGGAGCGGAACACTGAAGCTTTCTTT,CASSWERNTEAFF
-,TRBV27,many,TRBJ1-6,TGTGCCAGCAGTTTTGGTCTAGACAATTCACCCCTCCACTTT,CASSFGLDNSPLHF
TRBD1,TRBV4-1,-,TRBJ2-7,TGCGCCAGCAGCCAAGTGGACAGGGTCTCCTACGAGCAGTACTTC,CASSQVDRVSYEQYF
-,TRBV23-1,few,TRBJ1-6,TGCGCCAGCAGTCAAAAGAGTAGACCTAATTCACCCCTCCACTTT,CASSQKSRPNSPLHF
TRBD2,TRBV7-9,-,TRBJ2-7,TGTGCCAGCAGTGGGAGCGGGAGGCCCTACGAGCAGTACTTC,CASSGSGRPYEQYF
-,TRBV27,-,TRBJ1-5,TGTGCCAGCAGTTTAAGGGGAGGGGGGAATAGCAATCAGCCCCAGCATTTT,CASSLRGGGNSNQPQHF
-,TRBV20-1,-,TRBJ2-5,TGCAGTGCTGACCCTTGGGGGAGAGCAGAGACCCAGTACTTC,CSADPWGRAETQYF
-,TRBV5-6,many,TRBJ2-3,TGTGCCAGCAGCTTGTACCTCGGACGCCCATTGCGTCCAGATACGCAGTATTTT,CASSLYLGRPLRPDTQYF
-,TRBV6-5,few,TRBJ2-7,TGTGCCAGCTCAACAAGGGCGCCTGACGAGCAGTACTTC,CASSTRAPDEQYF
TRBD1,TRBV12-3/TRBV12-4,many,TRBJ2-3,TGTGCCAGCAGGAATCATACAGGGGAACCTAGCACAGATACGCAGTATTTT,CASRNHTGEPSTDTQYF
TRBD1,TRBV29-1,many,TRBJ2-5,TGCAGCGTCGACAACAGGGGGCAGAGGGAGACCCAGTACTTC,CSVDNRGQRETQYF
TRBD2,TRBV7-9,many,TRBJ2-3,TGTGCCAGCAGCTTAGCTGGAGCGGGGGGTTTCACAGATACGCAGTATTTT,CASSLAGAGGFTDTQYF
TRBD2,TRBV27,-,TRBJ2-7,TGTGCCAGCAGCGGGAGGGGCCTAGAGCAGTACTTC,CASSGRGLEQYF
TRBD1,TRBV27,-,TRBJ2-7,TGTGCCAGCAGTTTTTCGGGACAGGGCGCCGAGCAGTACTTC,CASSFSGQGAEQYF
-,TRBV4-3,-,TRBJ2-5,TGCGCCAGCAGTCCGGGTCAGGGTGAGGCCCAGTACTTC,CASSPGQGEAQYF
-,TRBV6-6,many,TRBJ2-3,TGTGCCAGCAGCCCCTCCGTAACCACAGATACGCAGTATTTT,CASSPSVTTDTQYF
-,TRBV28,few,TRBJ2-7,TGTGCCAGCACTCCGGCTAACTCCTACGAGCAGTACTTC,CASTPANSYEQYF
TRBD2,TRBV4-3,many,TRBJ2-3,TGCGCCAGCTGTCCGGGACTAGCGGAACAAGATACGCAGTATTTT,CASCPGLAEQDTQYF
-,TRBV12-3/TRBV12-4,-,TRBJ2-1,TGTGCCAGCAGTCAGAAGGAACTCCACAATGAGCAGTTCTTC,CASSQKELHNEQFF
TRBD1,TRBV20-1,-,TRBJ1-2,TGCAGTGCTAGAAATTCGGACAGGGACCATGGCTACACCTTC,CSARNSDRDHGYTF
-,TRBV3-1,-,TRBJ2-1,TGTGCCAGCAGCCTCGACAGCTTCAATGAGCAGTTCTTC,CASSLDSFNEQFF
-,TRBV2,-,TRBJ1-2,TGTGCCAGCAGTGCAGCAGACAGGCTCCAATCCTATGGCTACACCTTC,CASSAADRLQSYGYTF
-,TRBV7-9,-,TRBJ2-7,TGTGCCAGCAGCTTAGATAGTAGCTCCTACGAGCAGTACTTC,CASSLDSSSYEQYF
TRBD2,TRBV27,-,TRBJ2-1,TGTGCCAGCCAATCACTAGCGTCCTCCTACAATGAGCAGTTCTTC,CASQSLASSYNEQFF
-,TRBV20-1,-,TRBJ2-7,TGCAGTGCCTCAGGGGAGCAGTACTTC,CSASGEQYF
-,TRBV2,-,TRBJ2-5,TGTGCCAGCAGCCTAACGCTTGAAGTCAGGGGTCGAGAGACCCAGTACTTC,CASSLTLEVRGRETQYF
TRBD2,TRBV6-6,-,TRBJ2-7,TGTGCCAGCAGTTACTCGACTAGCGGGGGAGTCGAGCAGTACTTC,CASSYSTSGGVEQYF
-,TRBV7-9,few,TRBJ2-1,TGTGCCAGCAGCCCGACGGGCGCCGAGCAGTTCTTC,CASSPTGAEQFF
-,TRBV9,-,TRBJ2-2,TGTGCCAGCAGCGGGCTCGGGACCCAGGGGCCGTCCGGGGAGCTGTTTTTT,CASSGLGTQGPSGELFF
-,TRBV12-3/TRBV12-4,-,TRBJ2-1,TGTGCCAGCAGACCATCACGAGGGAGTGAGGGTGAGCAGTTCTTC,CASRPSRGSEGEQFF
-,TRBV7-9,few,TRBJ2-7,TGTGCCAGCAGCTTAGACAGGGCTGGCCAGTACTTC,CASSLDRAGQYF
TRBD2,TRBV28,few,TRBJ2-2,TGTGCCAGCAGCACAGACCCGGGACTAGCGGGAGGTAGCACCGGGGAGCTGTTTTTT,CASSTDPGLAGGSTGELFF
TRBD2,TRBV24-1,many,TRBJ2-3,TGTGCCACCAGTGGGCGCGGGGGGCCGGATACGCAGTATTTT,CATSGRGGPDTQYF
-,TRBV20-1,-,TRBJ2-3,TGCAGTGCTCAGACAGAATCTGGCCCAGATACGCTGTATTTT,CSAQTESGPDTLYF
-,TRBV11-2,many,TRBJ2-3,TGTGCCAGCAGCTTAGCTACCTCGGCAGATACGCAGTATTTT,CASSLATSADTQYF
-,TRBV4-2,many,TRBJ2-5,TGTGCCAGCAGCCAAGAGCTCCGAGAGACCCAGTACTTC,CASSQELRETQYF
TRBD1,TRBV6-2/TRBV6-3,-,TRBJ2-3,TGTGCCAGCAGTTCCCGGGACAGGATCACAGATACGCAGTATTTT,CASSSRDRITDTQYF
TRBD2,TRBV11-2,-,TRBJ2-3,TGTGCCAGCAGCTTTAATAGCGGGGGGCCTCGGGATACGCAGTATTTT,CASSFNSGGPRDTQYF
TRBD2,TRBV24-1,many,TRBJ2-3,TGTGCCACCAGTGAAGCTAGCGGGGGCAAGAGGATAGATACGCAGTATTTT,CATSEASGGKRIDTQYF
TRBD1,TRBV27,many,TRBJ2-5,TGTGCCAGCAGTTTATGGGGACAGGTCGGAGAGACCCAGTACTTC,CASSLWGQVGETQYF
-,TRBV12-3/TRBV12-4,few,TRBJ2-6,TGTGCCAGCAGTCGAGCCTCCAGGATGGCCAACGTCCTGACTTTC,CASSRASRMANVLTF
-,TRBV7-9,few,TRBJ1-1,TGTGCCAGCAGCTTAGTCCGGATCCCTGAAGCTTTCTTT,CASSLVRIPEAFF
TRBD2,TRBV4-3,-,TRBJ2-7,TGCGCCAGCAGCCAAGAACTAGCGGCCTCCTACGAGCAGTACTTC,CASSQELAASYEQYF
TRBD2,TRBV4-2,few,TRBJ2-2,TGTGCCAGCAGCCAACTAGGGACTAGCGGAAACACCGGGGAGCTGTTTTTT,CASSQLGTSGNTGELFF
TRBD1,TRBV19,many,TRBJ2-3,TGTGCCAGTAGTATAGTCCCCGGGACAGGGATTAGTTTT,CASSIVPGTGISF
-,TRBV12-3/TRBV12-4,-,TRBJ1-1,TGTGCCAGCAGTCCAAGGCGAGAGAGTGAAGCTTTCTTT,CASSPRRESEAFF
TRBD2,TRBV5-4,many,TRBJ2-6,TGTGCCAGCAGGACTAGCGGGAGCACTGGGGCCAACGTCCTGACTTTC,CASRTSGSTGANVLTF
TRBD2,TRBV11-2,few,TRBJ2-4,TGTGCCAGCAGCCTCATCGGGACTAGCGGGAGTACCGGGGACATTCAGTACTTC,CASSLIGTSGSTGDIQYF
TRBD2,TRBV10-2,few,TRBJ2-3,TGCGCCAGCAGTGACGGGGGGGGAATGGACACAGATACGCAGTATTTT,CASSDGGGMDTDTQYF
TRBD1,TRBV10-2,-,TRBJ2-7,TGCGCCAGTGGAGAGGACAGGGGCCCCTACGAGCAGTACTTC,CASGEDRGPYEQYF
-,TRBV7-9,-,TRBJ2-7,TGTGCCAGCAGCGCAACAAGCAGGGGCGAGCAGTACTTC,CASSATSRGEQYF
-,TRBV7-9,many,TRBJ1-6,TGTGCCAGCAGCTTAGGCGCTTCACCCCTCCACTTT,CASSLGASPLHF
TRBD2,TRBV29-1,many,TRBJ2-1,TGCAGCGTTGAAGATCCGGTTGGGAGCGGGGGGGTATTTGAGCAGTTCTTC,CSVEDPVGSGGVFEQFF
TRBD1,TRBV7-4,many,TRBJ2-7,TGTGCCAGCAGCTTTTTCGATTGGGACAGGGGTTACGAGCAGTACTTC,CASSFFDWDRGYEQYF